Listed below are T cell receptor beta chains from one sample, sequenced in a study of blood T cells in healthy people across ages. TCRdb itself ran the 5' RACE reads through MiXCR, one entry per CDR3 protein. The profile shows 700,000 to 900,000 distinct CDR3 sequences, around half of them singletons. Sequenced sample: blood. These receptors were obtained from an elderly man in good health. CDR3s leave out the opening cysteine and the closing phenylalanine or tryptophan. A D gene is named only where the DNA matches it firmly.

v_call	j_call	d_call	cdr3_aa
TRBV20-1	.	TRBD2	SAPPPSGALGEQY
TRBV6-5	TRBJ1-4	.	ASSYSDRSTNEKLF
TRBV6-1	.	.	ASSDPTSTGTQY
TRBV5-1	.	TRBD2	ASSLSPGLGYEQY
TRBV12-3/TRBV12-4	TRBJ2-7	TRBD2	ASSLSLLAGNEQY
TRBV9	.	.	ASSVDAGLTYEQY
TRBV5-1	TRBJ2-1	TRBD2	ASSQGLAQTNEQF
TRBV2	TRBJ1-5	.	ATRDTTGGQPQH
TRBV5-1	TRBJ2-1	TRBD2	ASSSNRGGRYNEQF
TRBV2	TRBJ2-3	TRBD2	ASGLAGVIDTQY
TRBV20-1	TRBJ1-2	.	SARRQGLMGYT
TRBV20-1	.	.	SALPGTGVLEQY
TRBV12-3/TRBV12-4	TRBJ2-1	TRBD2	ASSVSGLRNEQF
TRBV9	TRBJ2-7	TRBD2	ASSVSGRAVYEQY
TRBV5-1	TRBJ2-1	TRBD2	ASSFTSAGGSYNEQF
TRBV19	TRBJ2-7	.	AGRDTGSYEQY
TRBV20-1	TRBJ2-1	TRBD2	SAVVRTGAYGGEQF
TRBV11-2	TRBJ1-4	TRBD1	ASSLGVRGNNEKLF
TRBV27	TRBJ2-3	.	ASRDSELSGYAY
TRBV5-1	TRBJ2-1	.	ASSRGWETHNEQF
TRBV11-2	.	.	ASSLDLMRPSSSAYEQY
TRBV5-6	TRBJ2-6	TRBD2	ASNLRASGRSGANVLT
TRBV5-5	TRBJ2-2	.	ASSASGAQDTGELF
TRBV12-3/TRBV12-4	TRBJ2-3	TRBD2	ASSPGLAGGNRYAY
TRBV12-3/TRBV12-4	TRBJ2-7	.	ASAPGAPTYEQY
TRBV5-6	TRBJ2-2	TRBD1	ASSSGQGGTGELF
TRBV7-2	TRBJ1-5	.	ASRPVGDNQPQH
TRBV7-6	TRBJ2-1	.	ASRLSATSYNEQF
TRBV5-1	TRBJ2-3	TRBD1	ASSLGTGLNRYAY
TRBV7-9	TRBJ2-1	.	ASIDNEQF
TRBV29-1	TRBJ1-2	TRBD1	SVDAGQGRTNYGYT
TRBV20-1	TRBJ2-1	TRBD2	SARDWGGRSYNEQF
TRBV5-5	TRBJ2-5	TRBD1	ASSWGTGGLETQY
TRBV14	TRBJ2-6	.	ASKNSGADVLT
TRBV6-1	TRBJ2-1	TRBD2	ASSSTSDSYNEQF
TRBV20-1	TRBJ2-7	TRBD2	SAWTSLYEQY
TRBV5-1	TRBJ1-6	TRBD1	ASSQGQGGSSPLH
TRBV7-2	TRBJ2-1	.	ASSQNRVNEQF
TRBV12-3/TRBV12-4	TRBJ2-7	.	ASSLATGFEQY
TRBV28	TRBJ1-1	.	ASTGGGNGNTEAF
TRBV10-2	TRBJ2-5	.	ASSDFGQETQY
TRBV11-2	TRBJ2-5	TRBD2	ASSLSLAGVLETQY
TRBV14	TRBJ1-1	.	ASSGLWNKNTEAF
TRBV14	TRBJ2-7	.	ASSQGGPHYEQY
TRBV21-1	TRBJ1-1	.	ASRGTSLIGAF